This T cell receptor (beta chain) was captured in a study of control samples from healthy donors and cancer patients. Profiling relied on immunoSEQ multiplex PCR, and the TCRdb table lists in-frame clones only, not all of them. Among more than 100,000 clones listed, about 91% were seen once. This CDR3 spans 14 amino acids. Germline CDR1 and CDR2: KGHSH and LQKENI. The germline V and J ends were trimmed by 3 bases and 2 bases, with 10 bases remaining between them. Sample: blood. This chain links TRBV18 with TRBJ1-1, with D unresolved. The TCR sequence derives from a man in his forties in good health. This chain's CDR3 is CASSPVRANTEAFF. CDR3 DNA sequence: TGTGCCAGCTCACCCGTTCGGGCTAACACTGAAGCTTTCTTT.